The following is a T cell receptor beta chain sequence with its context. Its antigen is currently unknown. This record comes from a study of T cell repertoires in cytomegalovirus infection. Study at large: Shared public TCR beta signatures pointed to both CMV infection and a matching HLA type.

MiXCR, applied by TCRdb to the reads, yields one record per CDR3 protein. Here the sample spans roughly 920,000 distinct CDR3 sequences, under 40% being singletons. CDR1 and CDR2 (germline): SEHNR, FQNEAQ (reference sequence). The ends were cut back, 5 bases at V and 1 base at J, with 14 bases in the middle. The CDR3 is made up of 15 amino acids. Sample: cultured CD8+ T cells from PBMCs, taken from culture after CMV antigen stimulation. This sequence was found in a human donor in good health (CMV status not recorded). Some clones in this sample may be carry-over from other donors' samples. The chain couples TRBV7-9 to TRBJ1-1; weak D call: TRBD1 (5 bases). The CDR3 nucleotides are TGTGCCAGCAGCCTGAACGGGGGAGGGAACACTGAAGCTTTCTTT. Protein product: CASSLNGGGNTEAFF. The full variable domain, in which reference TRBV7-9 and TRBJ1-1 provide the parts outside the CDR3, is DTGVSQNPRHKITKRGQNVTFRCDPISEHNRLYWYRQTLGQGPEFLTYFQNEAQLEKSRLLSDRFSAERPKGSFSTLEIQRTEQGDSAMYLCASSLNGGGNTEAFFGQGTRLTVV.